Below, 31 T cell receptor beta chains from the same sample are listed, as sequenced in a study of CD8 T cells in Susac syndrome. Reverse transcription used roughly 0.45 to 1 ug RNA and random hexamers. One entry per CDR3 protein results from TCRdb running MiXCR on the immunoSEQ multiplex PCR reads. This sample has 150,000 or so distinct CDR3 sequences, with approximately 94% found just once. Sequenced material: CD8+ T cells from PBMCs. The receptor source for this set is a human donor with multiple sclerosis.

The chain links TRBV10-3 to TRBJ1-5; the D gene is possibly TRBD1 (5 bases). Per the germline V gene, CDR1 is ENHRY and CDR2 is SYGVKD. The CDR3 length is 15 residues. V lost 2 bases and J 3 bases, leaving 11 bases between the germline ends. CDR3 DNA: TGTGCCATCAGTGAGACAGACAGACTCAATCAGCCCCAGCATTTT. This encodes CAISETDRLNQPQHF.

This chain connects TRBV20-1 to TRBJ2-7; D gene unclear. CDR1 is DFQATT, CDR2 SNEGSKA, per germline (reference sequence). CDR3 length equals 14 residues. V lost 2 bases, J lost 0 bases, and 11 bases lay in between. Here the CDR3 reads CSARPATSSYEQYF. CDR3 coding DNA: TGCAGTGCTAGACCAGCGACGAGCTCCTACGAGCAGTACTTC.

This clonotype came up once. The chain recombines TRBV6-1 with TRBJ2-7; D unresolved. CDR1 MNHNS and CDR2 SASEGT come from the germline V gene. Trimming shortened V by 1 base and J by 5 bases, and 18 bases separated the two germline ends. This CDR3 comprises 16 residues. Here the CDR3 DNA reads TGTGCCAGCAGTGAAGGTGGTCTCGCAGGATGGCACGAGCAGTACTTC. It is translated as CASSEGGLAGWHEQYF.

This chain uses TRBV27 with TRBJ1-1; 7 positions agree with TRBD1. From germline, CDR1 is MNHEY and CDR2 SMNVEV (reference sequence). This CDR3 is built from 13 residues. The V segment lost 5 bases and the J segment 4 bases; nucleotides outside the gene matches: 4. The CDR3 nucleotides read TGTGCCAGCAGTAGGGGGCGGGTCACTGAAGCTTTCTTT. Its translation is CASSRGRVTEAFF.

The V and J genes are TRBV27 and TRBJ2-3; D gene ambiguous. Germline V lookup: CDR1 MNHEY, CDR2 SMNVEV (reference sequence). With 5 bases removed from V and 4 bases from J, the gap between germline ends came to 13 bases. CDR3 length equals 14 residues. CDR3 bases: TGTGCCAGCAGTCGCACGTGGCTTCCAGATACGCAGTATTTT. It codes for CASSRTWLPDTQYF.

The chain links TRBV2 to TRBJ2-2; D ambiguous. Germline lookup yields CDR1 SNHLY and CDR2 FYNNEI. CDR3 length: 11 amino acids. The germline V and J ends were trimmed by 3 bases and 7 bases, with 3 bases remaining between them. The CDR3 nucleotides read TGTGCCAGCAGTGAGGGCGGGGAGCTGTTTTTT. Translating gives CASSEGGELFF.

This chain links TRBV27 with TRBJ1-4, with 11 bases fitting TRBD1. The CDR3 covers 17 residues. Per germline, CDR1 MNHEY and CDR2 SMNVEV (reference sequence). V lost 3 bases, J lost 2 bases, and 5 bases stayed unmatched. In nucleotides, the CDR3 is TGTGCCAGCAGTTTTTTGGGACAGGGGGTGACTAATGAAAAACTGTTTTTT. This translates into CASSFLGQGVTNEKLFF.

The V gene is TRBV27, the J gene TRBJ2-3; no clear D gene. The CDR3 contains 15 residues. V shed 6 bases and J shed 0 bases, with 13 bases lying between them. Germline V gene sequence: CDR1 MNHEY, CDR2 SMNVEV (reference sequence). CDR3 region: CASRPYPPSTDTQYF. Written as DNA, the CDR3 is TGTGCCAGCAGGCCCTACCCCCCTAGCACAGATACGCAGTATTTT.

The chain is built from TRBV24-1 and TRBJ2-1; no clear D gene. Trimming took off 8 bases at V and 5 bases at J, with 6 bases between the two ends. The CDR3 consists of 11 residues. Germline CDR1 and CDR2: KGHDR and SFDVKD. Written as DNA, the CDR3 is TGTGCCACCACCCTCGACAATGAGCAGTTCTTC. Its protein product is CATTLDNEQFF.

The chain recombines TRBV5-6 with TRBJ2-4; 7 bases are a match to TRBD1. The CDR3 covers 15 residues. Trimming at V came to 6 bases and at J to 0 bases, leaving 6 bases not matched to a gene. Germline CDR1 SGHDT, CDR2 YYEEEE. Here the CDR3 reads CASTGDSLAKNIQYF. In DNA, the CDR3 is TGTGCCAGCACCGGGGACAGCCTAGCCAAAAACATTCAGTACTTC.

The chain has TRBV5-1 and TRBJ2-1; maybe TRBD2 (5 bases). Trimming took 1 base from V and 11 from J, leaving 16 bases between them. Germline V lookup: CDR1 SGHRS, CDR2 YFSETQ. The CDR3 extends over 14 amino acids. CDR3: CASSLRSVRDQQFF. The DNA of the CDR3 is TGCGCCAGCAGCTTGAGGTCCGTTCGGGATCAGCAGTTCTTC.

The chain carries TRBV15 and TRBJ1-2, with a weak D call TRBD1 (6 bases). Trimming removed 5 bases at V and 3 bases at J, with 10 bases between. The germline V gene encodes CDR1 LNHNV and CDR2 YYDKDF (reference sequence). CDR3 size: 13 residues. The CDR3 spells CATSSKGDYGYTF. CDR3 coding DNA: TGTGCCACCAGCTCGAAGGGGGACTATGGCTACACCTTC.

The chain has TRBV4-3 and TRBJ1-4, with D possibly TRBD1 on 6 matching bases. V lost 4 bases and J 7 bases, leaving 19 bases between the germline ends. Germline lookup yields CDR1 LGHNA and CDR2 YSLEER. The CDR3 has 16 amino acids. The CDR3 loop is CASSPGFRGTSEKLFF. CDR3 DNA: TGCGCCAGCAGCCCTGGCTTTAGGGGGACAAGTGAAAAACTGTTTTTT.

This chain connects TRBV30 to TRBJ2-1, with D uncertain. CDR3 length: 13 amino acids. V was trimmed by 2 bases and J by 9 bases, leaving 14 bases between them. Germline V lookup: CDR1 GTSNPN, CDR2 SVGIG (reference sequence). In nucleotides, the CDR3 is TGTGCCTGGAGTATGGGGAACCACGGTGAGCAGTTCTTC. Protein sequence: CAWSMGNHGEQFF. The full variable domain, its missing parts supplied by reference TRBV30 and TRBJ2-1, is SQTIHQWPATLVQPVGSPLSLECTVEGTSNPNLYWYRQAAGRGLQLLFYSVGIGQISSEVPQNLSASRPQDRQFILSSKKLLLSDSGFYLCAWSMGNHGEQFFGPGTRLTVL.

The chain has TRBV13 and TRBJ2-1, with unresolved D. Germline CDR1 and CDR2: PRHDT and FYEKMQ (reference sequence). The length of the CDR3 is 12 residues. Trimming cost V 5 bases and J 7 bases, with 9 bases left between them. The CDR3: CASSGDTNEQFF. The CDR3 region has the DNA TGTGCCAGCAGCGGAGATACGAATGAGCAGTTCTTC.

This chain uses TRBV11-2 with TRBJ1-2; D uncertain. Germline V CDR1 and CDR2: SGHAT, FQNNGV. There are 13 residues in the CDR3. V dropped 1 base and J dropped 6 bases, with 9 bases sitting between them. The CDR3 spells CASSLAPWDGYTF. The CDR3 coding sequence is TGTGCCAGCAGCTTAGCCCCCTGGGATGGCTACACCTTC.

On this clonotype itself: At one end the junction does not follow the germline gene, possibly because of a read error. V is TRBV10-3 and J is TRBJ2-5; unclear D gene. Germline V gene lookup returns CDR1 ENHRY and CDR2 SYGVKD. The CDR3 contains 13 residues. CDR3 sequence reads: CASSVAGEETQYF. Written as DNA, the CDR3 is TGTGCCAGCAGTGTAGCCGGAGAGGAGACCCAGTACTTC.

The chain couples TRBV20-1 to TRBJ1-5; no clear D. This CDR3 contains 14 residues. V was trimmed by 5 bases and J by 1 base, leaving 12 bases between them. The germline CDR1 and CDR2 sequences are DFQATT and SNEGSKA (reference sequence). CDR3: CSASISSSNQPQHF. Here the CDR3 DNA reads TGCAGTGCTTCCATTAGTTCAAGCAATCAGCCCCAGCATTTT.

This chain connects TRBV27 to TRBJ1-5; D is unclear. The germline V gene has CDR1 MNHEY and CDR2 SMNVEV (reference sequence). V was shortened by 5 bases and J by 7 bases, with 12 bases between the two germline ends. This CDR3 spans 13 amino acids. DNA for the CDR3: TGTGCCAGCAGTAAGTGGGGAGACCAGCCCCAGCATTTT. Amino acid sequence: CASSKWGDQPQHF.

The gene calls are TRBV7-9 and TRBJ1-2, with 8 bases matching TRBD1. With 2 bases clipped from V and 8 bases from J, the junction kept 10 bases outside the gene matches. CDR1 and CDR2 (germline): SEHNR, FQNEAQ (reference sequence). The CDR3 length is 15 residues. CDR3 sequence reads: CASSLYGTGITGYTF. DNA of the CDR3: TGTGCCAGCAGCTTATATGGGACAGGAATTACAGGCTACACCTTC.

V is TRBV7-9 and J is TRBJ2-7; TRBD1 aligns across 8 bases. Trimming cost V 3 bases and J 13 bases; bases outside gene matches: 14. The CDR3 covers 14 residues. The germline CDR1 and CDR2 sequences are SEHNR and FQNEAQ (reference sequence). CDR3 bases: TGTGCCAGCAGCTTGTTGCCCCGCACGGACAGGGTATACTTC. This sequence encodes CASSLLPRTDRVYF.

The chain recombines TRBV7-2 with TRBJ1-1; D is perhaps TRBD1 (6 bases). CDR3 size: 15 residues. The germline gives CDR1 SGHTA, CDR2 FQGNSA. Trimming shortened V by 5 bases and J by 3 bases, and 16 bases separated the two germline ends. CDR3 nucleotide sequence: TGTGCCAGCAGCGATATATCAGGGGCGGACACTGAAGCTTTCTTT. Translating it yields CASSDISGADTEAFF.

The chain employs TRBV4-1 and TRBJ2-3; 11 bases are shared with TRBD2. The CDR3 loop spans 15 amino acids. The germline gives CDR1 MGHRA, CDR2 YSYEKL. Trimming cost V 4 bases and J 6 bases; bases outside gene matches: 6. The CDR3 loop is CASSRVAGGRDTQYF. Here the CDR3 DNA reads TGCGCCAGCAGCCGAGTAGCGGGGGGGCGGGATACGCAGTATTTT.

The chain combines TRBV5-6 with TRBJ2-7, with D possibly TRBD2 on 5 matching bases. The CDR3 is 18 amino acids. The V end was cut by 3 bases, the J end by 5 bases, with 27 bases between. Looked up from germline, CDR1 is SGHDT and CDR2 is YYEEEE. The CDR3 DNA sequence: TGTGCCAGCAGCTCCCCCGAGGGATGGGGAATTGGATTCCACGAGCAGTACTTC. As protein: CASSSPEGWGIGFHEQYF.

V is TRBV2 and J is TRBJ1-2; D unclear. V lost 7 bases, J lost 4 bases, and 13 bases lay in between. The CDR3 spans 13 residues. Looked up from germline, CDR1 is SNHLY and CDR2 is FYNNEI. CDR3 sequence reads: CASMPPEGYGYTF. CDR3 bases: TGTGCCAGCATGCCTCCCGAAGGCTATGGCTACACCTTC.

V gene TRBV9 combines with J gene TRBJ2-3; D not certain. CDR3 size: 13 residues. Deletions cut 0 bases from V and 3 bases from J, with 5 bases between. CDR1 is SGDLS and CDR2 is YYNGEE in the germline V gene. Here the CDR3 DNA reads TGTGCCAGCAGCGTAGTAGGAACAGATACGCAGTATTTT. It is translated as CASSVVGTDTQYF.

This clonotype was seen just once. J is TRBJ1-5 and V is TRBV4-1, with a weak D call TRBD1 (5 bases). CDR1 MGHRA and CDR2 YSYEKL come from the germline V gene. This CDR3 spans 15 amino acids. Trimming left V 1 base short and J 0 bases short, with 7 bases between. The CDR3 DNA follows: TGCGCCAGCAGCCAAGGGGGGAATAGCAATCAGCCCCAGCATTTT. Its protein is CASSQGGNSNQPQHF.

This chain joins TRBV12-3 or TRBV12-4 and TRBJ2-7, with 9 positions matching TRBD2. V lost 5 bases to trimming and J lost 2 bases; unmatched junction nucleotides: 7. This CDR3 comprises 15 residues. The CDR3 DNA reads as TGTGCCAGCAGTGTGGCTAGCGGGGCAACCTACGAGCAGTACTTC. Amino acids: CASSVASGATYEQYF.

The chain carries TRBV19 and TRBJ2-7; TRBD1 agrees at 8 bases. There are 12 residues in the CDR3. V lost 11 bases to trimming and J lost 3 bases; unmatched junction nucleotides: 6. Germline CDR1 and CDR2: LNHDA and SQIVND (reference sequence). CDR3 in amino acids: CASGTGDYEQYF. The CDR3 DNA reads as TGTGCCTCAGGGACAGGTGACTACGAGCAGTACTTC.

This clonotype was seen once. V gene TRBV23-1 combines with J gene TRBJ2-7; D gene ambiguous. TRBV23-1 is known as an ORF, though its function is uncertain. The V end lost 0 bases, the J end lost 0 bases, and 18 bases lay between the germline ends. The CDR3 consists of 18 residues. CDR3 protein: CASSQSKLTWGFSYEQYF. In nucleotides, the CDR3 is TGCGCCAGCAGTCAATCGAAGTTAACGTGGGGTTTCTCCTACGAGCAGTACTTC.

CDR3 bases: TGTGCCAGCAGTTCCCCGGGTCCCTATAATTCACCCCTCCACTTT. Residues: CASSSPGPYNSPLHF. The chain has TRBV27 and TRBJ1-6; no firm D call. This CDR3 has 15 residues. Germline assignment: CDR1 MNHEY and CDR2 SMNVEV (reference sequence). V was pared by 4 bases and J by 2 bases, with 9 bases between.